Sequencing of this T cell receptor (beta chain) was carried out in a study of blood T cells in healthy people across ages. This CDR3 spans 13 amino acids. Primers used in a second PCR of roughly 6 to 12 cycles were a sample-barcoded 5' primer and a J-beta primer mix. TCRdb redid the calling of the 5' RACE reads with MiXCR, one entry per CDR3 protein. Among over a million distinct CDR3 sequences, around 27% were seen once, and the ten largest hold approximately 0.79%. These records were also assigned to another study, of T cells of mothers and their children.

Sequencing was carried out using blood. The chain links TRBV12-3 or TRBV12-4 to TRBJ2-5; D is possibly TRBD1 or TRBD2 (7 bases each). TRBJ2-1 explains the end of the DNA better; the J call may be wrong. The receptor comes from a girl aged 2 to 10 in good health. This CDR3 reads CATDREGRNEQFF. The CDR3, as DNA: TGTGCCACCGACAGGGAGGGGAGAAATGAGCAGTTCTTC.